This T cell receptor (beta chain) was sequenced in a study of cytomegalovirus exposure and HLA in healthy donors. General study points: Over 15,000 TCR beta sequences were associated with HLA alleles at 0.05 false discovery rate in a later analysis. In a later analysis, CMV-associated beta chains were mostly HLA-associated, it appeared. Later analysis associated a missense DCLRE1C variant with TCR beta V- and J-gene trimming. Productive status was seen about 90% or about 30% of the time for most TCR beta V segments in an earlier analysis.

Researchers ran the PCR with 60 Vbeta and 13 Jbeta primers. Assay used: immunoSEQ multiplex PCR; TCRdb lists only in-frame clones, some missing. In total, the table holds some 62,000 clones. On this clone itself: Its antigen is still unknown.

The CDR3 runs 17 residues. Trimming stripped 4 bases from V and 3 bases from J, with 23 bases between. The germline V gene encodes CDR1 SGHTS and CDR2 YDEGEE. The sample was PBMCs. The rearrangement links TRBV5-8 to TRBJ2-7, with D tentatively TRBD1 (6 bases). The sequence came from a young man in good health and CMV-seropositive. This CDR3 is CASSHGQFTRIDYEQYF. The CDR3 DNA sequence: TGTGCCAGCAGCCACGGACAGTTTACACGGATAGACTACGAGCAGTACTTC.